This TCR beta chain was documented in a study of human T cells and chemical hapten exposure. Study results and limitations: Sensitizing with DPC caused no change in TCRs above 1 in 1000 frequency. Patch test score was positively correlated with the counts of TCRs that had expanded at PT1.

Original processing methods: Counts of TCRs in each sample centred on a median of around 92,000 and extended from approximately 21,000 to 630,000. MiXCR was run by TCRdb on the RACE reads, yielding one entry per CDR3 protein. TCRdb's processing, not the authors', yielded these V and J calls. The data hold over 100,000 distinct CDR3 sequences, with 9.2% observed a single time. Time point meaning: patch test 2, 6 weeks after DPC sensitization. Specified treatment: therapeutic diphenylcyclopropenone sensitization with weekly scalp DPC. The donor pool consisted of alopecia patients aged 18 to 70 years, considered suitable for DPC. At least ten counts were recorded for this clonotype. The antigen remains undetermined. The V gene lost 2 bases and the J gene lost 0 bases, with 11 bases spanning the gap. Germline V gives CDR1 MDHEN, CDR2 SYDVKM. CDR3 length: 15 residues.

The chain has TRBV28 and TRBJ2-7; tentative D call: TRBD2 (7 bases). The starting material was whole blood, obtained in connection with sensitization to the hapten diphenylcyclopropenone (DPC). The clonotype comes from a woman in her 40s with alopecia areata. Some clones in this sample may be carry-over from other donors' samples. The CDR3 loop is CASSLGGARSYEQYF. CDR3 coding DNA: TGTGCCAGCAGTTTAGGGGGGGCGCGCTCCTACGAGCAGTACTTC.